This entry features one TCR beta chain sequence. No cognate antigen has been identified for it. The record has no base qualities; no much larger clone is one base away. The germline ends are 9 bases apart after V is trimmed by 5 bases and J by 3 bases. From the germline V gene, CDR1 is MDHEN and CDR2 is SYDVKM. The CDR3 covers 13 residues, taking in both the cysteine and the phenylalanine. The retained sequence is limited to the CDR3, 39 bases, with the frame set at the first base. The iRepertoire nested amplicon-rescue multiplex PCR (arm-PCR) platform was used to amplify TCR alpha and beta CDR3 regions from RNA. The input for one-step reverse transcription and amplification was about 95-450 ng of either tissue mRNA or PBMC total RNA. After bead purification, a secondary multiplex PCR added Illumina adapters, and libraries were gel-purified between 200 and 400 bp. Demultiplexing relied on internal 6-nucleotide barcodes carried by the libraries. Libraries were sequenced on an Illumina MiSeq with 2x220 or 2x250 nucleotide paired-end reads. The original methods were these. Paired reads were merged with FLASH 1.2.11 and aligned to the GRCh37 human genome with BWA-MEM before extracting TRA and TRB reads. For V and J assignment, an IMGT-derived reference of cassette sequences and CDR3 motifs that included pseudogenes was used. Reads were translated in three frames, and productive CDR3s were defined as those with a C...FGXG motif and no stop codons. Unique combinations of V-J cassette pair and CDR3 amino acid sequence were defined as clonotypes. Filtering of reads was based on Hamming distance, with the threshold set by the sequence error rate of each sample in mapped regions. TCRdb reprocessing: public reads trimmed at Q25 with fastp, clones called with MiXCR, in-frame beta chains kept. Records with the same CDR3 protein are collapsed into one entry carrying the most frequent genes and DNA. TCRdb's processing, not the authors', yielded these V and J calls. Here the sample has around 350,000 distinct CDR3 sequences; 35% to 45% occur a single time. Of the sample, about 11% falls within the top ten clones.

Immediately after resection, surgical brain or tumor specimens were cryofrozen in liquid nitrogen, and peripheral blood cells were collected at the same time. This sample is part of a study of glioma-infiltrating T cells (dated by TCRdb to between 2015 and 2016). Study-level background: Low-grade gliomas were WHO grade II oligodendrogliomas or astrocytomas, and glioblastomas were WHO grade IV tumors sampled at initial rather than recurrent diagnosis. Before surgery, glioma patients were given dexamethasone for six or fewer days. Blood libraries targeted about 4- to 10-fold sequencing coverage of 950,000 to 1,000,000 peripheral T cells. Glioma tissue, non-neoplastic brain tissue and matched peripheral blood mononuclear cells were used as sources from which TCR alpha- and beta-chain repertoires were sequenced. To measure how far tissue and blood T-cell populations diverged, each tissue-infiltrating repertoire was compared against the peripheral blood repertoire of the same patient. The paired cohort comprised three low-grade glioma patients, about eight primary glioblastoma patients and three non-glioma patients contributing non-neoplastic brain tissue.

The full study reports these points: Only a very small number of CDR3 sequences turned up in both tissue and blood, a result put down to high CDR3 diversity combined with limited sampling. VJ-independent divergence between tissue and blood was lower than expected in non-neoplastic patients but higher than expected in all gliomas, particularly low-grade gliomas. Group comparisons were based on small numbers of patients: three non-neoplastic, three low-grade glioma and eight glioblastoma patients. Patients with low tissue-blood divergence were marked by a signature set of shared blood CDR3 motifs, and this signature set was depleted in highly divergent patients.

The sample comprised glioma tissue, nonneoplastic brain tissue, or PBMCs (not recorded which). This receptor chain uses TRBV28 and TRBJ2-3; the D gene is possibly TRBD2, with 5 bases matching. This TCR was sampled from a human donor with low-grade glioma or glioblastoma, undergoing nonglioma brain surgery, or in good health (not recorded which). CDR3 sequence: CASSREKTDTQYF. At the DNA level, the sequence is TGTGCCAGCAGTCGGGAAAAAACAGATACGCAGTATTTT. Here the CDR3 is joined to the reference TRBV28 and TRBJ2-3 genes, and the full variable domain is: DVKVTQSSRYLVKRTGEKVFLECVQDMDHENMFWYRQDPGLGLRLIYFSYDVKMKEKGDIPEGYSVSREKKERFSLILESASTNQTSMYLCASSREKTDTQYFGPGTRLTVL.